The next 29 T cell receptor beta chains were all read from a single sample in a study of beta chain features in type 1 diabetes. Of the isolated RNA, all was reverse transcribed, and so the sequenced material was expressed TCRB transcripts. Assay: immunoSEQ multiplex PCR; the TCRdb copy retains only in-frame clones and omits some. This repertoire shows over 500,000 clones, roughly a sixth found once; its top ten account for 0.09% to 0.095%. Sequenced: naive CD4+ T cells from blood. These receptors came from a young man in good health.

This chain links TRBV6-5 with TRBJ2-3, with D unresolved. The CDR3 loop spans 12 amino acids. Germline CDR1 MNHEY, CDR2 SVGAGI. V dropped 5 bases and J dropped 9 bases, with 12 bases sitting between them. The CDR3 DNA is TGTGCCAGCAGTCGCACGCCATACACGCAGTATTTT. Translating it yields CASSRTPYTQYF.

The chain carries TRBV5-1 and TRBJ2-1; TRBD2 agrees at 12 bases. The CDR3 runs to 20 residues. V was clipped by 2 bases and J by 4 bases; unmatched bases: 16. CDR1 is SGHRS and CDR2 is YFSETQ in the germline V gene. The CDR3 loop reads CASSFRLAGGPGSRYNEQFF. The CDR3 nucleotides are TGCGCCAGCAGCTTCCGGCTAGCGGGAGGGCCGGGGTCACGGTACAATGAGCAGTTCTTC.

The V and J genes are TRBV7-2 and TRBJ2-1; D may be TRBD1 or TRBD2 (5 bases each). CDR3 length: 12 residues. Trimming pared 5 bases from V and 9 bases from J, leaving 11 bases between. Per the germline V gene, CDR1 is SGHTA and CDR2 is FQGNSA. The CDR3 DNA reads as TGTGCCAGCAGCGGGGGTGGGCCTGAGCAGTTCTTC. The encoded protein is CASSGGGPEQFF.

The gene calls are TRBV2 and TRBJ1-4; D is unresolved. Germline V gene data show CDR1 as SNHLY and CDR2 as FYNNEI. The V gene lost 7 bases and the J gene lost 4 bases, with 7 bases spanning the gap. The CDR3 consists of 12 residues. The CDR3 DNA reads TGTGCCAGCATCCGGCTTAATGAAAAACTGTTTTTT. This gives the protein CASIRLNEKLFF.

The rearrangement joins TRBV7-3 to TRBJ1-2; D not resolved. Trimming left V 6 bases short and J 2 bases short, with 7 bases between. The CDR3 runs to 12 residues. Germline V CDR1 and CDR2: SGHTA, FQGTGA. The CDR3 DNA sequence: TGTGCCAGCAGGGGAGGAAACTATGGCTACACCTTC. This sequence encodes CASRGGNYGYTF.

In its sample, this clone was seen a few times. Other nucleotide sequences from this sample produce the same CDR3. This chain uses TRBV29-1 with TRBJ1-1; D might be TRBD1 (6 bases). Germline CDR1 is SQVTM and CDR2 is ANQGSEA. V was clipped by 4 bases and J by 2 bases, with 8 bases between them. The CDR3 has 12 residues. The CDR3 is CSVVGGNTEAFF. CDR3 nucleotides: TGCAGCGTTGTAGGGGGAAACACTGAAGCTTTCTTT.

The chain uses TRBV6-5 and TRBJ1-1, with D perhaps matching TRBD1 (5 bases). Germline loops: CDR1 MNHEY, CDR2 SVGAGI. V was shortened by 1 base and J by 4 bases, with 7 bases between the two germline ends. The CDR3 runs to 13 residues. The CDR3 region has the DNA TGTGCCAGCAGTTACTGGCAGGGCACTGAAGCTTTCTTT. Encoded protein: CASSYWQGTEAFF.

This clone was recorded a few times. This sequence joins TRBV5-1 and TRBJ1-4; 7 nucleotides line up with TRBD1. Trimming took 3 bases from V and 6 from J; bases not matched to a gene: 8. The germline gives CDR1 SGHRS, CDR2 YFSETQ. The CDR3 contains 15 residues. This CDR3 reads CASSSGTAGYEKLFF. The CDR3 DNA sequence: TGCGCCAGCAGCTCTGGGACAGCCGGGTATGAAAAACTGTTTTTT.

The CDR3 nucleotides read TGTGCCAGCAAAGACAGAACCTACGAGCAGTACTTC. Translated: CASKDRTYEQYF. J is TRBJ2-7 and V is TRBV25-1, with a weak D call TRBD1 (5 bases). Germline CDR1 reads MGHDK; CDR2 reads SYGVNS. The CDR3 runs to 12 residues. The V gene lost 7 bases and the J gene lost 2 bases, with 9 bases spanning the gap.

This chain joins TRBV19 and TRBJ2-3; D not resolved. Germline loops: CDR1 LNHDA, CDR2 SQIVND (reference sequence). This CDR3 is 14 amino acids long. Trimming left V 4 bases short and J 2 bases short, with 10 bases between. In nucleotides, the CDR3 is TGTGCCAGTAGTACCAGACTGGCCACAGATACGCAGTATTTT. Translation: CASSTRLATDTQYF. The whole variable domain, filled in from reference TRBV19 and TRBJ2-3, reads DGGITQSPKYLFRKEGQNVTLSCEQNLNHDAMYWYRQDPGQGLRLIYYSQIVNDFQKGDIAEGYSVSREKKESFPLTVTSAQKNPTAFYLCASSTRLATDTQYFGPGTRLTVL.

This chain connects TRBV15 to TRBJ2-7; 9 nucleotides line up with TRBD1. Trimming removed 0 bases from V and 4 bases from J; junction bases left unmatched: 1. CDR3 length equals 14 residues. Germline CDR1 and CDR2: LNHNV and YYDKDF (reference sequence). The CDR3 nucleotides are TGTGCCACCAGCAGAGATGACAGGGGGTACGAGCAGTACTTC. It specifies CATSRDDRGYEQYF.

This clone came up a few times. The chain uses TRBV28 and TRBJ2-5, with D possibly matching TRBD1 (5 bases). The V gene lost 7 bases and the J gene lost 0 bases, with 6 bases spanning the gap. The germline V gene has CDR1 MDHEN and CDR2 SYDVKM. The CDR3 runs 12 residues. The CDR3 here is CASKGYQETQYF. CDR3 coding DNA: TGTGCCAGCAAGGGGTACCAAGAGACCCAGTACTTC. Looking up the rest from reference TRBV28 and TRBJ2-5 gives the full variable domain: DVKVTQSSRYLVKRTGEKVFLECVQDMDHENMFWYRQDPGLGLRLIYFSYDVKMKEKGDIPEGYSVSREKKERFSLILESASTNQTSMYLCASKGYQETQYFGPGTRLLVL.

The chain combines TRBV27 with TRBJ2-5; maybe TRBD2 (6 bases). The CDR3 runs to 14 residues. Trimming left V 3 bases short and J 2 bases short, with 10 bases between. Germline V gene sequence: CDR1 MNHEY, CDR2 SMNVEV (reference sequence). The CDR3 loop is CASSFRGLQETQYF. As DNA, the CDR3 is TGTGCCAGCAGTTTTAGAGGACTACAAGAGACCCAGTACTTC.

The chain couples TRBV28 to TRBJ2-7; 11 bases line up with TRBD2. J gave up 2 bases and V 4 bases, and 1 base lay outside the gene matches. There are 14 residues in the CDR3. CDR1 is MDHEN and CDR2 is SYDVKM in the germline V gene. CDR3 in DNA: TGTGCCAGCAGTTCTAGCGGGGGGACCTACGAGCAGTACTTC. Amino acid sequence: CASSSSGGTYEQYF.

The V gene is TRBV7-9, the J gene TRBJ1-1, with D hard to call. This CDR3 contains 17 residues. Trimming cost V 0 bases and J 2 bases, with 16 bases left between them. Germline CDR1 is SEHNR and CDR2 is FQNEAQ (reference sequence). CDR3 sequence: CASSLAIRRGINTEAFF. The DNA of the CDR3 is TGTGCCAGCAGCTTAGCGATACGACGAGGGATTAACACTGAAGCTTTCTTT.

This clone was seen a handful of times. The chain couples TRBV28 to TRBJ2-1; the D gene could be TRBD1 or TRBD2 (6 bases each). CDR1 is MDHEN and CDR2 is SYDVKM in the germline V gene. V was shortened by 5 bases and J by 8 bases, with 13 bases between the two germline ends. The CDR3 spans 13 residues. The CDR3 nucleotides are TGTGCCAGCAGTGTAGGGGGGTCATATGAGCAGTTCTTC. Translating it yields CASSVGGSYEQFF.

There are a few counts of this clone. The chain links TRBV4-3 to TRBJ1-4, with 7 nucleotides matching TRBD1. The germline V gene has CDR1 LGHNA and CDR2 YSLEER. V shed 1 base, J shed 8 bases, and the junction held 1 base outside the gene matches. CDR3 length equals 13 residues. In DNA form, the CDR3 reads TGCGCCAGCAGCCAAGCAGGGGGAGAAAAACTGTTTTTT. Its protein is CASSQAGGEKLFF.

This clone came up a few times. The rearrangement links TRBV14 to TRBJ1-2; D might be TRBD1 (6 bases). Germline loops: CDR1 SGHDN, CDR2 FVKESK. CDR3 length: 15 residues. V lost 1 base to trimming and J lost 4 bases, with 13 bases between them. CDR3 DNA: TGTGCCAGCAGCCAAGGACAGGCCCTCTTCTATGGCTACACCTTC. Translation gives CASSQGQALFYGYTF.

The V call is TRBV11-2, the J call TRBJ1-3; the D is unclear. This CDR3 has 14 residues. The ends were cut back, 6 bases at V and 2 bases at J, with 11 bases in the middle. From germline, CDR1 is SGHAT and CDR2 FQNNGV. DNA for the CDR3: TGTGCCAGCAGACTCCGGGGTCCTGGAAACACCATATATTTT. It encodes CASRLRGPGNTIYF.

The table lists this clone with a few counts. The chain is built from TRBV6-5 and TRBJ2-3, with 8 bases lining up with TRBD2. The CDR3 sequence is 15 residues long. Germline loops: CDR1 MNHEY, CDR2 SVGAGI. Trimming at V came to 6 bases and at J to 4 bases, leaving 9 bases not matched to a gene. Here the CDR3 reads CASSRSGTGADTQYF. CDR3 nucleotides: TGTGCCAGCAGCCGTAGCGGGACCGGGGCAGATACGCAGTATTTT.

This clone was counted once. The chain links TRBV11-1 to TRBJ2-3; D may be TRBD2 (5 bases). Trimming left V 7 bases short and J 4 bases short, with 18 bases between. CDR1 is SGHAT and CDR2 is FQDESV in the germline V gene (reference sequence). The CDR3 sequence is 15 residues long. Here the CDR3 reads CASNRGLARADTQYF. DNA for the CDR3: TGTGCCAGCAACAGAGGTCTAGCTCGGGCAGATACGCAGTATTTT.

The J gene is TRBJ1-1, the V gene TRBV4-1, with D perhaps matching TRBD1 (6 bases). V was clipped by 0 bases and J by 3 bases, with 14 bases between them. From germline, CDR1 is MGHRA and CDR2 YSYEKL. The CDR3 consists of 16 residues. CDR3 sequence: CASSQDRGGLHTEAFF. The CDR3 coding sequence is TGCGCCAGCAGCCAAGATCGGGGGGGGCTACACACTGAAGCTTTCTTT.

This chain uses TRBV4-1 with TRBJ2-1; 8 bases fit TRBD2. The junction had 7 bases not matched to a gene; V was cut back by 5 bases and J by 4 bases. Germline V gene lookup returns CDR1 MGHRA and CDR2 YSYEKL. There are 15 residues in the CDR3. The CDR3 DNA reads TGCGCCAGCAGCACCCCGGGGGGGGTATACAATGAGCAGTTCTTC. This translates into CASSTPGGVYNEQFF.

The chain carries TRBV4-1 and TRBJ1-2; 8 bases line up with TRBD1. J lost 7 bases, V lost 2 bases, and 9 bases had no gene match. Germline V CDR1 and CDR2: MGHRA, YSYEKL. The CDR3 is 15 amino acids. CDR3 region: CASSQPTGALSGYTF. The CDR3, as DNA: TGCGCCAGCAGCCAACCGACAGGGGCACTCTCTGGCTACACCTTC.

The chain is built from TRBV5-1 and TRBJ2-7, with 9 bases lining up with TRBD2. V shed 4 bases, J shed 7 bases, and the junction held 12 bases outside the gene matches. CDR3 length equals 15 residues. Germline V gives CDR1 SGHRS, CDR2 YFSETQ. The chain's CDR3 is CASSPLPSGVVEQYF. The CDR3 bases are TGCGCCAGCAGCCCACTACCTAGCGGGGTCGTTGAGCAGTACTTC.

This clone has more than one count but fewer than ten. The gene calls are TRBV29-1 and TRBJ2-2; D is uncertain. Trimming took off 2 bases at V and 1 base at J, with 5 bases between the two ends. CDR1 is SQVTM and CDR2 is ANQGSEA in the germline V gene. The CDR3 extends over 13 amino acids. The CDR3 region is CSVEPGNTGELFF. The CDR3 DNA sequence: TGCAGCGTTGAACCCGGGAACACCGGGGAGCTGTTTTTT.

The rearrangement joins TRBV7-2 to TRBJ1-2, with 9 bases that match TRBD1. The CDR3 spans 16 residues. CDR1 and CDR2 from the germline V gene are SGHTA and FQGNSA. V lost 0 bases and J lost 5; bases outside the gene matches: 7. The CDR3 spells CASSLAGQGNGYGYTF. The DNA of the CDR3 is TGTGCCAGCAGCTTAGCCGGACAGGGGAATGGGTATGGCTACACCTTC.

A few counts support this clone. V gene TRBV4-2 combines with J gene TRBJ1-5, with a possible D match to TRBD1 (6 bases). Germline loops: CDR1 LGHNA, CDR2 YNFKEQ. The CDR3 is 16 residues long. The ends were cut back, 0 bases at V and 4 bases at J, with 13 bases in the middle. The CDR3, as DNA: TGTGCCAGCAGCCAAGATGCCGCAGGGGCGAATCAGCCCCAGCATTTT. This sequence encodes CASSQDAAGANQPQHF.

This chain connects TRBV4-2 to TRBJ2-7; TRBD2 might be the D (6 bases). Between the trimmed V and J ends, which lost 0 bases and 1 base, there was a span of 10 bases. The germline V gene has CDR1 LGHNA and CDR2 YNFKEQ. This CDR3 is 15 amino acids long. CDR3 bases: TGTGCCAGCAGCCAAGAATTCCGGGAGTCCTACGAGCAGTACTTC. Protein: CASSQEFRESYEQYF.